The clone carrying this T cell receptor beta chain was seen a handful of times. No antigen is known for it. The ends were cut back, 2 bases at V and 8 bases at J, with 7 bases in the middle. Germline CDR1 and CDR2: SGHDN and FVKESK. This CDR3 has 13 amino acids. The sample comes from a study of cytotoxic CD8 clonotypes in ibrutinib-treated CLL. Across the whole study: The response samples were taken once patients had been treated for a median of about 12 months, range 6 to 36.

General observations from the study: Clonotypes that were public were uncommon, and they contracted or stayed stable on treatment. Samples were collected at differing times from sustained-remission and progressing patients.

The repertoire was sequenced with immunoSEQ multiplex PCR; TCRdb's copy has only in-frame clones and lacks some. The table lists about 300,000 clones, approximately 79% of them singletons. Sequences were derived from PBMCs, sampled at disease progression, from a patient treated with ibrutinib. J is TRBJ1-6 and V is TRBV14; D gene uncertain. This receptor was identified in a human donor with chronic lymphocytic leukemia. CDR3: CASSQRPYSPLHF. The DNA for the CDR3 is TGTGCCAGCAGCCAAAGGCCTTATTCACCCCTCCACTTT. The full variable domain, with the rest looked up from reference TRBV14 and TRBJ1-6, is EAGVTQFPSHSVIEKGQTVTLRCDPISGHDNLYWYRRVMGKEIKFLLHFVKESKQDESGMPNNRFLAERTGGTYSTLKVQPAELEDSGVYFCASSQRPYSPLHFGNGTRLTVT.